One sample yielded the 15 T cell receptor beta chains listed below, sequenced in a study of prognosis after radiotherapy for stage I lung cancer. CDR3 of TCR beta was amplified from genomic DNA via a two-round multiplex PCR. Amplification in first-round PCR relied on primers specific to each TRBV and TRBJ gene. Via MiXCR, TCRdb re-called the multiplex PCR reads, giving one row per CDR3 protein. The profile covers roughly 23,000 distinct CDR3 sequences, with 43% appearing a single time and roughly 33% taken by the ten largest. The source was PBMCs, collected before or after stereotactic body radiation therapy (not recorded which). The receptors shown here come from a donor at least 50 years old with non-small cell lung cancer.

This clonotype was observed many times. The rearrangement links TRBV24-1 to TRBJ1-4; no clear D gene. The V end was cut by 4 bases, the J end by 5 bases, with 7 bases between. The CDR3 is made up of 13 amino acids. Germline values: CDR1 KGHDR, CDR2 SFDVKD. The CDR3 sequence: CATSDSGNEKLFF. The CDR3 coding sequence is TGTGCCACCAGTGACAGTGGAAATGAAAAACTGTTTTTT.

On this clonotype: The junction does not match germline at one end; this may be a read error. The chain employs TRBV7-2 and TRBJ1-2, with D unresolved. The CDR3 length is 15 residues. CDR1 is SGHTA, CDR2 FQGNSA, per germline. CDR3 residues: CASSLAVRTHYCYTF. The CDR3, as DNA: TGTGCCAGCAGCTTAGCCGTTCGAACTCACTATTGCTACACCTTC.

This clonotype was seen only once. The chain combines TRBV12-3 or TRBV12-4 with TRBJ2-7; D remains unclear. The CDR3 is 13 residues long. V dropped 4 bases and J dropped 9 bases, with 16 bases sitting between them. Here the CDR3 reads CASSSDQVEVQYF. Written as DNA, the CDR3 is TGTGCCAGCAGTTCAGATCAGGTCGAGGTGCAGTACTTC.

This clonotype was found many times. The genes are TRBV18 and TRBJ2-7; D unclear. The V end lost 4 bases, the J end lost 7 bases, and 17 bases lay between the germline ends. This CDR3 contains 14 residues. CDR1 is KGHSH, CDR2 LQKENI, per germline. The CDR3 here is CASSQGWGAREQYF. In DNA form, the CDR3 reads TGTGCCAGCTCACAGGGCTGGGGTGCTCGGGAGCAGTACTTC.

This clonotype was picked up many times. V gene TRBV10-2 combines with J gene TRBJ1-2, with 7 bases identical to TRBD1. V lost 5 bases to trimming and J lost 4 bases; unmatched junction nucleotides: 1. Germline values: CDR1 WSHSY, CDR2 SAAADI. This CDR3 region has 12 residues. For the CDR3, the DNA is TGCGCCAGCAGTCGGGACAGCTATGGCTACACCTTC. Translated, it gives CASSRDSYGYTF.

In its sample, this clonotype was seen many times. The V call is TRBV18, the J call TRBJ1-1; 9 nucleotides agree with TRBD1. The length of the CDR3 is 14 residues. V shed 5 bases and J 1 base; nucleotides not matched to a gene: 2. Per germline, CDR1 KGHSH and CDR2 LQKENI. CDR3 loop: CASSGGQGNTEAFF. The CDR3 DNA follows: TGTGCCAGCTCAGGGGGACAGGGGAACACTGAAGCTTTCTTT.

V usage is TRBV30 and J usage is TRBJ2-2; perhaps TRBD1 as D (6 bases). V gave up 8 bases and J gave up 0 bases, with 16 bases separating them. The CDR3 consists of 15 residues. Per the germline V gene, CDR1 is GTSNPN and CDR2 is SVGIG (reference sequence). CDR3 nucleotides: TGTGCCGGGGGAAGGGGGAATACGAACACCGGGGAGCTGTTTTTT. Translation: CAGGRGNTNTGELFF.

V and J are TRBV6-2 or TRBV6-3 and TRBJ2-2, with D uncertain. The V gene's germline CDR1 is MNHEY and CDR2 SVGEGT. Trimming pared 11 bases from V and 4 bases from J, leaving 17 bases between. CDR3 length equals 14 residues. The CDR3 coding sequence is TGTGCCGGCATTTACCAGGTTCGCACCGGGGAGCTGTTTTTT. Encoded protein: CAGIYQVRTGELFF.

Comment on this clonotype: A far larger clone is off by one base, so a read error is likely. The gene calls are TRBV7-6 and TRBJ2-4; 8 positions match TRBD2. Near its end, the DNA agrees better with TRBJ2-1, so the J call may be wrong. The CDR3 covers 14 residues. Germline V gene data show CDR1 as SGHVS and CDR2 as FNYEAQ. This CDR3 is CASSLAAGVDEQFF. The CDR3 DNA is TGTGCCAGCAGCTTAGCAGCGGGAGTCGATGAGCAGTTCTTC.

The V call is TRBV6-2 or TRBV6-3, the J call TRBJ2-2; 14 bases align to TRBD2. The CDR3 runs to 16 residues. CDR1 MNHEY and CDR2 SVGEGT come from the germline V gene. With V trimmed by 6 bases and J by 11 bases, 11 bases remained unmatched. CDR3 region: CASSSTSGGAAVELFF. For the CDR3, the DNA is TGTGCCAGCAGCTCGACTAGCGGGGGGGCGGCCGTTGAGCTGTTTTTT.

This clonotype was counted a single time. This probably arose from a read error, given a far larger clone one base away. The chain employs TRBV6-5 and TRBJ2-7, with TRBD2 matching 7 bases. TRBJ2-1 matches the DNA end more closely, so the J call is doubtful. The CDR3 covers 17 residues. Germline V lookup: CDR1 MNHEY, CDR2 SVGAGI. In nucleotides, the CDR3 is TGTGCCAGCAGTTACTCTCCGGCGGGAGAACAGGTCAATGAGCAGTTCTTC. Protein product: CASSYSPAGEQVNEQFF.

The rearrangement joins TRBV6-1 to TRBJ2-5; 7 positions match TRBD1. This CDR3 comprises 13 residues. Germline values: CDR1 MNHNS, CDR2 SASEGT. J was trimmed by 5 bases and V by 5 bases; bases with no gene match: 5. The CDR3 DNA reads TGTGCCAGCAGTAGACAGGGTACGGAGACCCAGTACTTC. As protein: CASSRQGTETQYF.

The V and J genes are TRBV20-1 and TRBJ1-1; D is unresolved. Germline V gene data show CDR1 as DFQATT and CDR2 as SNEGSKA (reference sequence). CDR3 length equals 12 residues. The CDR3 sequence is CSADIQNTEAFF. The CDR3 coding sequence is TGCAGCGCAGACATCCAGAACACTGAAGCTTTCTTT.

The rearrangement links TRBV2 to TRBJ1-5, with D possibly TRBD1 on 5 matching bases. Germline assignment: CDR1 SNHLY and CDR2 FYNNEI. The CDR3 contains 15 residues. Trimming shortened V by 3 bases and J by 0 bases, and 9 bases separated the two germline ends. CDR3 bases: TGTGCCAGCAGTGATTTAGGGGATAGCAATCAGCCCCAGCATTTT. It translates to CASSDLGDSNQPQHF.

The V gene is TRBV2, the J gene TRBJ1-2, with 7 nucleotides matching TRBD1. This CDR3 comprises 15 residues. Germline CDR1 SNHLY, CDR2 FYNNEI. Trimming removed 6 bases from V and 8 bases from J; junction bases left unmatched: 15. The CDR3 DNA reads as TGTGCCAGCAGGACCTCCCAGACAGGGTGGGACGGCTACACCTTC. Residues: CASRTSQTGWDGYTF.